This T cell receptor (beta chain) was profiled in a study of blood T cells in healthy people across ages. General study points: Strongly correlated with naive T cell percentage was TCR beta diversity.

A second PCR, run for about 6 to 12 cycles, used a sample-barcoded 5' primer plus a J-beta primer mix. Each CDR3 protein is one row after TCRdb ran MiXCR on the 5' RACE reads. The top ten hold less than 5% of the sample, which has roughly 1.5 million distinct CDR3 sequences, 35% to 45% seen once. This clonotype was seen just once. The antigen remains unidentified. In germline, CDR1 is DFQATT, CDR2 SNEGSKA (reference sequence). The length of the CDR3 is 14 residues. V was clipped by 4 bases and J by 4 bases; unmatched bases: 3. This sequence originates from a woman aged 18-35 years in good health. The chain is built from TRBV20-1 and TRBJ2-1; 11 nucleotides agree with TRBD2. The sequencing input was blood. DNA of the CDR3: TGCAGTGCTAAGGGACTAGCGGAGTACAATGAGCAGTTCTTC. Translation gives CSAKGLAEYNEQFF.